These 30 T cell receptor beta chains share one sample of origin, sequenced in a study of CD8 T cells in ankylosing spondylitis. The study, taken as a whole, reports: Ankylosing spondylitis blood appeared to be characterized by a TCR beta motif of several highly homologous variants.

These receptors' targets are unknown. TCRdb independently ran MiXCR on the 5' RACE reads; one entry per CDR3 protein. The sample contains fewer than 750,000 distinct CDR3 sequences, around 17% of which appear only once. Sequencing input: blood, either unsorted or a sorted T cell fraction (not recorded which). These receptors were collected from a male donor with ankylosing spondylitis.

This chain connects TRBV6-5 to TRBJ2-2, with 7 bases matching TRBD2. Germline CDR1 is MNHEY and CDR2 is SVGAGI. V dropped 2 bases and J dropped 10; count of bases not matched to a gene: 22. CDR3 size: 19 residues. CDR3 residues: CASSYMVGGGLGGLLELFF. CDR3 coding DNA: TGTGCCAGCAGTTACATGGTTGGCGGGGGACTTGGAGGGCTTCTGGAGCTGTTTTTT.

This clonotype was detected only a few times. V and J are TRBV15 and TRBJ2-1; 9 nucleotides match TRBD2. Germline CDR1 is LNHNV and CDR2 is YYDKDF (reference sequence). Trimming at V came to 3 bases and at J to 5 bases, leaving 8 bases not matched to a gene. The CDR3 is 16 residues long. CDR3 residues: CATSSPRLAGNNEQFF. CDR3 coding DNA: TGTGCCACCAGCAGCCCGAGGCTAGCGGGGAACAATGAGCAGTTCTTC.

This clonotype was detected a few times. The gene calls are TRBV20-1 and TRBJ1-1, with TRBD1 matching 8 bases. V shed 3 bases and J 3 bases; nucleotides not matched to a gene: 6. The CDR3 is 14 residues long. Germline CDR1 and CDR2: DFQATT and SNEGSKA (reference sequence). In DNA, the CDR3 is TGCAGTGCTAGCGGGACAGGTGGGGACACTGAAGCTTTCTTT. Encoded protein: CSASGTGGDTEAFF.

The rearrangement links TRBV28 to TRBJ2-1, with 10 bases matching TRBD2. CDR3 length equals 16 residues. Germline V lookup: CDR1 MDHEN, CDR2 SYDVKM. With V trimmed by 6 bases and J by 8 bases, 13 bases remained unmatched. The CDR3 nucleotides are TGTGCCAGCAGCCCAGGGGGAGCGGGAGGGAAATATGAGCAGTTCTTC. Its protein is CASSPGGAGGKYEQFF.

To note about this clonotype: The junction departs from the called germline gene at one end, perhaps through a read error. This sequence joins TRBV5-1 and TRBJ1-2; tentatively, D is TRBD1 (5 bases). CDR1 is SGHRS and CDR2 is YFSETQ in the germline V gene. The CDR3 totals 14 residues. The CDR3 nucleotides read TGCGCCAGCAGCTTGGGACAGACTAACTATGCCTACACCTTC. Its protein is CASSLGQTNYAYTF.

This clonotype was seen at least ten times. V is TRBV20-1 and J is TRBJ2-7; 8 nucleotides match TRBD1. V lost 6 bases and J lost 2; bases outside the gene matches: 9. The CDR3 is 14 amino acids. Germline V gene data show CDR1 as DFQATT and CDR2 as SNEGSKA (reference sequence). The CDR3 nucleotides are TGCAGTGCGACCGGGACAGGAAATCCCTACGAGCAGTACTTC. It codes for CSATGTGNPYEQYF.

The chain recombines TRBV12-3 or TRBV12-4 with TRBJ1-2; TRBD1 matches 10 bases. The CDR3 has 14 residues. With 6 bases clipped from V and 8 bases from J, the junction kept 9 bases outside the gene matches. The CDR3 reads CASRETGGAEGYTF. CDR3 in DNA: TGTGCCAGCAGGGAGACAGGGGGCGCCGAGGGCTACACCTTC.

This rearrangement joins TRBV9 to TRBJ2-1; D possibly corresponds to TRBD1 (6 bases). This CDR3 comprises 17 residues. V was cut by 4 bases and J by 2 bases, with 19 bases left in between. Germline values: CDR1 SGDLS, CDR2 YYNGEE. The CDR3 sequence: CASSSPRGGATYNEQFF. The CDR3 region has the DNA TGTGCCAGCAGCTCACCCCGTGGGGGCGCAACCTACAATGAGCAGTTCTTC.

The chain carries TRBV13 and TRBJ2-1; possible D gene TRBD2, 6 bases. Germline V lookup: CDR1 PRHDT, CDR2 FYEKMQ (reference sequence). The CDR3 contains 13 residues. V shed 4 bases and J shed 6 bases, with 10 bases lying between them. The CDR3 spells CASSSGLFNEQFF. CDR3 nucleotide sequence: TGTGCCAGCAGCTCGGGACTGTTCAATGAGCAGTTCTTC.

The chain combines TRBV19 with TRBJ1-2; possibly TRBD1 for D (5 bases). With 3 bases removed from V and 3 bases from J, the gap between germline ends came to 14 bases. This CDR3 region has 15 residues. Germline V gives CDR1 LNHDA, CDR2 SQIVND (reference sequence). This CDR3 is CASSILGPGHYGYTF. In nucleotides, the CDR3 is TGTGCCAGTAGTATCCTGGGGCCGGGACACTATGGCTACACCTTC.

V is TRBV20-1 and J is TRBJ2-3; TRBD2 matches 7 bases. The V gene end was trimmed by 0 bases and the J gene end by 5 bases; junction bases not matched to a gene: 17. Germline assignment: CDR1 DFQATT and CDR2 SNEGSKA (reference sequence). This CDR3 region has 18 residues. The CDR3, as DNA: TGCAGTGCTAGAGATTGGACTAGTCGTAGGTCCGGGGTAGATACGCAGTATTTT. It is translated as CSARDWTSRRSGVDTQYF.

This clonotype was seen a handful of times. CDR3 in amino acids: CASSAVYLEGQPQHF. CDR3 bases: TGTGCCAGTAGTGCGGTCTACCTAGAAGGTCAGCCCCAGCATTTT. This chain uses TRBV19 with TRBJ1-5; D gene ambiguous. CDR3 length: 15 residues. Trimming stripped 5 bases from V and 6 bases from J, with 17 bases between. The germline V gene has CDR1 LNHDA and CDR2 SQIVND (reference sequence).

The table lists this clonotype with many counts. The chain combines TRBV5-1 with TRBJ2-5, with TRBD2 matching 10 bases. The length of the CDR3 is 16 residues. With V trimmed by 1 base and J by 1 base, 4 bases remained unmatched. The V gene's germline CDR1 is SGHRS and CDR2 YFSETQ. The CDR3 sequence: CASSLKAGGLQETQYF. CDR3 nucleotides: TGCGCCAGCAGCTTGAAAGCGGGAGGGCTCCAAGAGACCCAGTACTTC.

The sample holds many counts of this clonotype. The chain has TRBV7-2 and TRBJ2-5, with TRBD1 matching over 8 bases. Germline-derived CDR1 and CDR2 are SGHTA and FQGNSA. Unmatched junction bases numbered 6, after V lost 7 bases and J lost 5 bases. The CDR3 is 13 amino acids. CDR3 in DNA: TGTGCCAGCATCGCCAGGGGGCATGAGACCCAGTACTTC. Residues: CASIARGHETQYF.

J is TRBJ2-1 and V is TRBV5-1; no definite D call. V was pared by 4 bases and J by 3 bases, with 20 bases between. This CDR3 spans 17 amino acids. Per germline, CDR1 SGHRS and CDR2 YFSETQ. The CDR3: CASSATHGARYYNEQFF. The CDR3 DNA reads TGCGCCAGCAGCGCCACTCATGGCGCCCGATACTACAATGAGCAGTTCTTC.

This clonotype was recorded a few times. The rearrangement joins TRBV4-2 to TRBJ2-7; 9 positions agree with TRBD2. Trimming at V came to 4 bases and at J to 1 base, leaving 5 bases not matched to a gene. Per the germline V gene, CDR1 is LGHNA and CDR2 is YNFKEQ. The CDR3 extends over 15 amino acids. This CDR3 reads CASSRSSGGSYEQYF. The CDR3 DNA follows: TGTGCCAGCAGCCGTTCCAGCGGGGGGTCCTACGAGCAGTACTTC.

The chain uses TRBV29-1 and TRBJ2-7, with 9 bases fitting TRBD1. The germline V gene has CDR1 SQVTM and CDR2 ANQGSEA. J gave up 1 base and V 4 bases, and 5 bases lay outside the gene matches. The CDR3 loop spans 14 amino acids. Written as DNA, the CDR3 is TGCAGCGTTGTCCGACAGGGGGGGTCCTACGAGCAGTACTTC. It yields the protein CSVVRQGGSYEQYF.

In its sample, this clonotype was seen a few times. This chain uses TRBV7-9 with TRBJ2-2; 8 nucleotides line up with TRBD2. The V gene end was trimmed by 8 bases and the J gene end by 1 base; junction bases not matched to a gene: 6. The CDR3 is made up of 15 amino acids. Per germline, CDR1 SEHNR and CDR2 FQNEAQ (reference sequence). CDR3 DNA sequence: TGTGCCAGCTCGAGGGGACTAGGGAACACCGGGGAGCTGTTTTTT. Protein sequence: CASSRGLGNTGELFF. Full variable domain (rest looked up from reference TRBV7-9 and TRBJ2-2): DTGVSQNPRHKITKRGQNVTFRCDPISEHNRLYWYRQTLGQGPEFLTYFQNEAQLEKSRLLSDRFSAERPKGSFSTLEIQRTEQGDSAMYLCASSRGLGNTGELFFGEGSRLTVL.

At least ten counts were recorded for this clonotype. CDR3 sequence reads: CASSPGQQGNQPQHF. In DNA, the CDR3 is TGTGCCAGCAGTCCAGGGCAGCAGGGGAATCAGCCCCAGCATTTT. This chain connects TRBV12-3 or TRBV12-4 to TRBJ1-5; tentatively, D is TRBD1 (6 bases). The CDR3 length is 15 residues. Between the trimmed V and J ends, which lost 5 bases and 4 bases, there was a span of 15 bases.

This clonotype was picked up a small number of times. The V call is TRBV20-1, the J call TRBJ1-4; D remains unclear. This CDR3 contains 14 residues. Germline values: CDR1 DFQATT, CDR2 SNEGSKA (reference sequence). The V end lost 3 bases, the J end lost 0 bases, and 8 bases lay between the germline ends. CDR3 residues: CSASGPATNEKLFF. In DNA form, the CDR3 reads TGCAGTGCTAGTGGGCCGGCAACTAATGAAAAACTGTTTTTT.

V gene TRBV28 combines with J gene TRBJ2-7; D perhaps matches TRBD1 (6 bases). CDR1 and CDR2 from the germline V gene are MDHEN and SYDVKM. This CDR3 region has 14 residues. V lost 8 bases and J 1 base, leaving 15 bases between the germline ends. DNA of the CDR3: TGTGCCAGCTATGGTGGACAGTCTTCCTACGAGCAGTACTTC. This sequence encodes CASYGGQSSYEQYF.

The table lists this clonotype with a few counts. Here the CDR3 DNA reads TGTGCCAGCAGCTTGGGAAGCGGTTCTGGGGCCAACGTCCTGACTTTC. Residues: CASSLGSGSGANVLTF. The V and J genes are TRBV7-9 and TRBJ2-6; maybe TRBD2 (5 bases). Germline CDR1 and CDR2: SEHNR and FQNEAQ (reference sequence). The CDR3 spans 16 residues. With 3 bases removed from V and 1 base from J, the gap between germline ends came to 10 bases.

This clonotype was picked up one time. This sequence joins TRBV28 and TRBJ2-2; either TRBD1 or TRBD2 may supply D (7 bases each). The CDR3 is made up of 16 amino acids. Germline V gene sequence: CDR1 MDHEN, CDR2 SYDVKM. The V gene lost 2 bases and the J gene lost 3 bases, with 13 bases spanning the gap. CDR3 coding DNA: TGTGCCAGCAGTTTACAGACAGGGAGGGACACCGGGGAGCTGTTTTTT. Residues: CASSLQTGRDTGELFF.

As DNA, the CDR3 is TGTGCCAGCAGCTTGGGCAGTCTCACCGGGGAGCTGTTTTTT. Translation: CASSLGSLTGELFF. The rearrangement links TRBV7-3 to TRBJ2-2; D not certain. The CDR3 extends over 14 amino acids. V was pared by 3 bases and J by 4 bases, with 9 bases between. Germline-derived CDR1 and CDR2 are SGHTA and FQGTGA.

This chain uses TRBV3-1 with TRBJ2-7; TRBD2 might be the D (6 bases). CDR1 is LGHDT and CDR2 is YNNKEL in the germline V gene (reference sequence). CDR3 length: 14 residues. V was cut by 4 bases and J by 4 bases, with 14 bases left in between. The CDR3 reads CASSPRDSAYEQYF. DNA for the CDR3: TGTGCCAGCAGCCCCCGGGACTCCGCTTACGAGCAGTACTTC.

V gene TRBV28 combines with J gene TRBJ2-7, with 7 bases lining up with TRBD1. The germline gives CDR1 MDHEN, CDR2 SYDVKM. The J segment lost 6 bases and the V segment lost 7 bases, leaving 21 bases of the junction unmatched. This CDR3 region has 17 residues. CDR3 in DNA: TGTGCCAGCACCCAACAGGGGAGCACCCCGACCCAAAGCGAGCAGTACTTC. Its translation is CASTQQGSTPTQSEQYF. The whole variable domain, filled in from reference TRBV28 and TRBJ2-7, reads DVKVTQSSRYLVKRTGEKVFLECVQDMDHENMFWYRQDPGLGLRLIYFSYDVKMKEKGDIPEGYSVSREKKERFSLILESASTNQTSMYLCASTQQGSTPTQSEQYFGPGTRLTVT.

The table lists this clonotype with a few counts. This chain connects TRBV12-3 or TRBV12-4 to TRBJ1-5; no clear D. Trimming pared 7 bases from V and 3 bases from J, leaving 13 bases between. The CDR3 is 14 residues long. CDR3 sequence: CASNFRGSNQPQHF. CDR3 nucleotide sequence: TGTGCCAGCAACTTTAGAGGGTCCAATCAGCCCCAGCATTTT.

This clonotype was seen ten or more times. One end of the junction is discordant with germline, which a read error may explain. The rearrangement uses TRBV5-1 and TRBJ1-3; D gene ambiguous. The CDR3 sequence is 14 residues long. CDR1 is SGHRS and CDR2 is YFSETQ in the germline V gene. CDR3 nucleotides: TGTGCCAGCAGTTTAGGAGGGACTGGAAACACCATATATTTT. Residues: CASSLGGTGNTIYF.

V usage is TRBV27 and J usage is TRBJ2-7; 7 nucleotides align to TRBD1. There are 15 residues in the CDR3. J was trimmed by 4 bases and V by 7 bases; bases with no gene match: 13. Germline CDR1 and CDR2: MNHEY and SMNVEV (reference sequence). CDR3 residues: CASIPPGQDSYEQYF. Here the CDR3 DNA reads TGTGCCAGCATCCCCCCTGGACAGGATTCGTACGAGCAGTACTTC.

The sample holds a few counts of this clonotype. V gene TRBV20-1 combines with J gene TRBJ2-1; TRBD2 aligns across 15 bases. The CDR3 contains 15 residues. CDR1 and CDR2 (germline): DFQATT, SNEGSKA (reference sequence). Unmatched junction bases numbered 8, after V lost 5 bases and J lost 9 bases. The CDR3 reads CSADGLAGGQGEQFF. The CDR3 DNA follows: TGCAGTGCTGACGGACTAGCGGGGGGGCAGGGTGAGCAGTTCTTC.